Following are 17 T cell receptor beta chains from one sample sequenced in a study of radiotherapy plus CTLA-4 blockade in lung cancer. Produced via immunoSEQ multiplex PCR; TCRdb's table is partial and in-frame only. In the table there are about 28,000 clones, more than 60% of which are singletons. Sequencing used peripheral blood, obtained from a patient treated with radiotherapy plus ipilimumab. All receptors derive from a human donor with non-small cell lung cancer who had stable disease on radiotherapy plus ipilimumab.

Here the CDR3 DNA reads TGTGCCAGCATGGACATTAGGAATCAGCCCCAGCATTTT. This encodes CASMDIRNQPQHF. The chain combines TRBV2 with TRBJ1-5, with a tentative D call TRBD1 (5 bases). Germline CDR1 SNHLY, CDR2 FYNNEI. With 7 bases removed from V and 4 bases from J, the gap between germline ends came to 11 bases. The CDR3 loop spans 13 amino acids.

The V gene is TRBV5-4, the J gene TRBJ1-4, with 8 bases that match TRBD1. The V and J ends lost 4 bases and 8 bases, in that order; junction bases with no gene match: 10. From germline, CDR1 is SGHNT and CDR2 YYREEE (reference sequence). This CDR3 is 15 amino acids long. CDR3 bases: TGTGCCAGCAGCGGAACGACAGGGGTAGGAGAAAAACTGTTTTTT. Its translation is CASSGTTGVGEKLFF.

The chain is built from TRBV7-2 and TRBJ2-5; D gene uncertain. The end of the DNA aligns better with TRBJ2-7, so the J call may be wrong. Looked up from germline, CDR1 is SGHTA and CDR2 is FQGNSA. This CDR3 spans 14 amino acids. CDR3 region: CASSLGQASYEQYF. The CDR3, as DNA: TGTGCCAGCAGCTTAGGGCAGGCCTCCTACGAGCAGTACTTC.

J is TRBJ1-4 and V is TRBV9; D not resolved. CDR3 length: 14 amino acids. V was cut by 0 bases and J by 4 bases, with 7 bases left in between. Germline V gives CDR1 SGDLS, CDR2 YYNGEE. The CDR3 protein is CASSVGPDNEKLFF. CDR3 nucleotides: TGTGCCAGCAGCGTAGGCCCCGATAATGAAAAACTGTTTTTT.

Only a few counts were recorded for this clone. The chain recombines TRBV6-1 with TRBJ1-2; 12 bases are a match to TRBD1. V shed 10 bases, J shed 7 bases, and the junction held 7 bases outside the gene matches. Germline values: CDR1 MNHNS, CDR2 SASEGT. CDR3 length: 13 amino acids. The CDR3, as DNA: TGTGCCATCGGGACAGGGGGCCGTCCTGGCTACACCTTC. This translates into CAIGTGGRPGYTF.

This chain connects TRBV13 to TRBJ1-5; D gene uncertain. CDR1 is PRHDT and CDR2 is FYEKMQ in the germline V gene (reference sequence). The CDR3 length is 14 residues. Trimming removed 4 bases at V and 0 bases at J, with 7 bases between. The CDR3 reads CASSSKYSNQPQHF. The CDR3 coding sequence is TGTGCCAGCAGCTCCAAGTATAGCAATCAGCCCCAGCATTTT.

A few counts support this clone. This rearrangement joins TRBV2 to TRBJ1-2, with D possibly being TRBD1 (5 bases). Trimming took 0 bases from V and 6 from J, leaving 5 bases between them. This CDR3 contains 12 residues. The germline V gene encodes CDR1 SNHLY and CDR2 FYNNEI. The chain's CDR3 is CASSEAGHGYTF. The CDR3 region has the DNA TGTGCCAGCAGTGAAGCGGGGCATGGCTACACCTTC. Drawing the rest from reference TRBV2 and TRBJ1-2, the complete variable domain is EPEVTQTPSHQVTQMGQEVILRCVPISNHLYFYWYRQILGQKVEFLVSFYNNEISEKSEIFDDQFSVERPDGSNFTLKIRSTKLEDSAMYFCASSEAGHGYTFGSGTRLTVV.

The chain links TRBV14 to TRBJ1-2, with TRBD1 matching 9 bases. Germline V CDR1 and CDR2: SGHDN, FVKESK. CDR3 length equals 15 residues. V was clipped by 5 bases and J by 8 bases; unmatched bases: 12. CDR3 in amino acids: CASSSPGTGLNGYTF. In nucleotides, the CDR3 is TGTGCCAGCAGCTCTCCCGGGACAGGGTTGAACGGCTACACCTTC.

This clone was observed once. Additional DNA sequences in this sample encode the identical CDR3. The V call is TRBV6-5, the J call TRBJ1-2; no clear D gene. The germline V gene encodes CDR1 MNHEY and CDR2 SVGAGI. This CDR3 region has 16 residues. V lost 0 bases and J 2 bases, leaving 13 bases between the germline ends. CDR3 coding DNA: TGTGCCAGCAGTTACTCTCTTGGTTTTAGCAACTATGGCTACACCTTC. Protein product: CASSYSLGFSNYGYTF.

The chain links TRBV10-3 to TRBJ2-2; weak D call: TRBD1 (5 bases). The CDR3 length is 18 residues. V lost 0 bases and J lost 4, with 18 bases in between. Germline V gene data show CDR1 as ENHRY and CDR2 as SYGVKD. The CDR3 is CAISESNFARDSTGELFF. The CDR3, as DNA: TGTGCCATCAGTGAGTCGAATTTTGCCAGGGATAGCACCGGGGAGCTGTTTTTT.

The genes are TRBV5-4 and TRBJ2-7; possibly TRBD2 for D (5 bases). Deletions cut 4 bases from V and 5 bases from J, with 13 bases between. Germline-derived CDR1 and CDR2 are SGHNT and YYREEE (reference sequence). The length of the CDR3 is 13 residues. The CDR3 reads CASSPFTGNEQYF. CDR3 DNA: TGTGCCAGCAGCCCCTTCACGGGGAACGAGCAGTACTTC.

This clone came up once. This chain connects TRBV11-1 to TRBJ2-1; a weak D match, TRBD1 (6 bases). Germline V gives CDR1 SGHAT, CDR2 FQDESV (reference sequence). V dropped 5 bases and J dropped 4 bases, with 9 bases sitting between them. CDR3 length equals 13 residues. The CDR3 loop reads CASSGTGYNEQFF. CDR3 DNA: TGTGCCAGCAGCGGTACAGGGTACAATGAGCAGTTCTTC.

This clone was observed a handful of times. CDR3 sequence reads: CASSLAPGTGEFEQFF. CDR3 nucleotides: TGTGCCAGCAGCTTAGCACCCGGGACAGGGGAGTTTGAGCAGTTCTTC. The V and J genes are TRBV21-1 and TRBJ2-1; the D segment call TRBD1 is taken from the table without a DNA check. TRBV21-1 is a pseudogene locus. The CDR3 runs to 16 residues.

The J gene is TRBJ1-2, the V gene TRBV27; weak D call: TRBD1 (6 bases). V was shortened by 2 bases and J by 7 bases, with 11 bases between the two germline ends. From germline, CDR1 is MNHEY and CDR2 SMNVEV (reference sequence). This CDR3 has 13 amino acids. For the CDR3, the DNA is TGTGCCAGCAGTTTACCAGGGGCAGGTGGCTACACCTTC. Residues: CASSLPGAGGYTF.

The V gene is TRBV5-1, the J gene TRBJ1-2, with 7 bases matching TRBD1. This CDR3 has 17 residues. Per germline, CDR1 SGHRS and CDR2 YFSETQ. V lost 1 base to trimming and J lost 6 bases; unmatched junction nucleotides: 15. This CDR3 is CASSLWDRTPLSDGYTF. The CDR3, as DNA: TGCGCCAGCAGCTTGTGGGACAGAACGCCCCTCAGCGATGGCTACACCTTC.

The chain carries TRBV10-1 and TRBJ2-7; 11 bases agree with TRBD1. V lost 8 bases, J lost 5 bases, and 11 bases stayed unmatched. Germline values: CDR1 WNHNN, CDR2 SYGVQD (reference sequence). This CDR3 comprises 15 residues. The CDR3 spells CASSEGTGGENEQYF. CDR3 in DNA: TGCGCCAGCTCCGAGGGGACAGGGGGAGAGAACGAGCAGTACTTC.

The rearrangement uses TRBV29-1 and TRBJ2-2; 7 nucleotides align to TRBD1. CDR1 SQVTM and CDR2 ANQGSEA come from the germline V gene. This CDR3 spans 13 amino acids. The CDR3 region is CTHRDSETGELFF. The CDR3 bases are TGCACCCACCGGGACAGCGAGACCGGGGAGCTGTTTTTT.